The T cell receptor beta chain described here comes from a study of T cell responses to AZD1222 COVID-19 vaccine. Study-level results: Repertoires were collected only later (after the peak T cell response had occurred).

Concerning this clone: What it binds is not known.

Per the germline V gene, CDR1 is SGHKS and CDR2 is YYEKEE (reference sequence). The ends were cut back, 5 bases at V and 4 bases at J, with 16 bases in the middle. The CDR3 covers 16 residues. The assay was immunoSEQ multiplex PCR, and TCRdb's table has in-frame clones only and misses some. Among 180,000 or so clones listed, more than 80% were seen once. This TCR was recovered from an adult in good health. This specimen consisted of peripheral blood, obtained on day 0 of AZD1222 vaccination. The chain couples TRBV5-5 to TRBJ1-6; D is uncertain. In nucleotides, the CDR3 is TGTGCCAGCAGTTCCCCTACGGGGTCTTATAATTCACCCCTCCACTTT. Protein: CASSSPTGSYNSPLHF.